The clone carrying this TCR beta chain occurred a few times. Its antigen is as yet unknown. These data are taken from a study of T cell repertoires in cytomegalovirus infection. Study details: The public TCR beta signatures pointed to both CMV infection and matching HLA type. Study-level findings and limits: Cumulative public TCR beta family frequency identified carriers of CMV plus the relevant HLA. CMV-specific HLA-C-restricted TCR beta clonotypes dominated the ex vivo response.

Each CDR3 protein is one row after TCRdb ran MiXCR on the reads. The sample has hundreds of thousands of distinct CDR3 sequences, 15% to 20% seen once; the top ten hold 12%. The TCR comes from a human donor in good health (CMV status not recorded). Some clones in this sample may be carry-over from other donors' samples. The sample consisted of PBMCs.

In DNA, the CDR3 is TGTGCCAGCAGCGTAGACAGTCGAGAAGCTTTCTTT. It is translated as CASSVDSREAFF. V usage is TRBV6-1 and J usage is TRBJ1-1; weak D call: TRBD1 (5 bases). There are 12 residues in the CDR3. From germline, CDR1 is MNHNS and CDR2 SASEGT. V lost 6 bases and J lost 8, with 13 bases in between.